This TCR beta chain appears in the sequencing data of a study of T cell responses to AZD1222 COVID-19 vaccine. Findings of the study overall: Among AZD1222 vaccinees, only six or seven were seropositive at baseline. Clonal diversity was possibly underestimated, and white British individuals and females predominated among donors.

V was pared by 4 bases and J by 5 bases, with 11 bases between. Germline V gives CDR1 SGHTA, CDR2 FQGTGA. This CDR3 comprises 13 residues. Comment on this clone: Its cognate antigen is unknown.

Assay: immunoSEQ multiplex PCR; the TCRdb copy retains only in-frame clones and omits some. Here the sample spans fewer than 200,000 clones, almost 90% being singletons. Both about-4-week and about-12-week second-dose recipients were combined. The receptor's source is an adult who received the AZD1222 COVID-19 vaccine. The material sequenced was peripheral blood, taken 28 days after the second AZD1222 dose. The V gene is TRBV7-3, the J gene TRBJ2-5; D assignment may be TRBD1 or TRBD2 (6 bases each). The CDR3 DNA is TGTGCCAGCAGCTCATTAGGGGGGGAGACCCAGTACTTC. Residues: CASSSLGGETQYF.